The 21 T cell receptor beta chains in this list originate from one sample, sequenced in a study of T cells after yellow fever vaccination. TCRdb itself ran the 5' RACE reads through MiXCR, one entry per CDR3 protein. This sample has 620,000 or so distinct CDR3 sequences, with 10% to 15% found just once. The specimen comprised PBMCs, sampled on the day of the yellow fever booster vaccination. The receptors shown here come from a man aged 25-40 years who received the YFV17D yellow fever vaccine.

In this sample, this clonotype turned up a few times. The chain joins TRBV18 to TRBJ2-5; D remains ambiguous. V lost 3 bases to trimming and J lost 1 base, with 6 bases between them. The V gene's germline CDR1 is KGHSH and CDR2 LQKENI. CDR3 length: 13 residues. The DNA of the CDR3 is TGTGCCAGCTCACCGCCGCCCCAAGAGACCCAGTACTTC. Its protein product is CASSPPPQETQYF.

The V gene is TRBV4-1, the J gene TRBJ2-1; a weak D match, TRBD2 (5 bases). Trimming removed 3 bases at V and 6 bases at J, with 9 bases between. The CDR3 loop spans 13 amino acids. Germline V gene lookup returns CDR1 MGHRA and CDR2 YSYEKL. CDR3 sequence reads: CASSHPEGNEQFF. The CDR3 region has the DNA TGCGCCAGCAGCCATCCCGAGGGCAATGAGCAGTTCTTC.

This chain uses TRBV7-9 with TRBJ2-1; D unresolved. Germline CDR1 reads SEHNR; CDR2 reads FQNEAQ (reference sequence). CDR3 size: 12 residues. Trimming stripped 7 bases from V and 6 bases from J, with 10 bases between. The CDR3 spells CASTPDLNEQFF. The DNA for the CDR3 is TGTGCCAGCACCCCGGACCTCAATGAGCAGTTCTTC.

The J gene is TRBJ2-7, the V gene TRBV5-1, with 8 bases that match TRBD2. This CDR3 is 18 amino acids long. Germline lookup yields CDR1 SGHRS and CDR2 YFSETQ. The V and J ends lost 6 bases and 1 base, in that order; junction bases with no gene match: 18. Here the CDR3 reads CASTKREYYENLSYEQYF. DNA of the CDR3: TGCGCCAGCACGAAGCGGGAGTATTACGAGAATTTGTCCTACGAGCAGTACTTC. Full variable domain (rest looked up from reference TRBV5-1 and TRBJ2-7): KAGVTQTPRYLIKTRGQQVTLSCSPISGHRSVSWYQQTPGQGLQFLFEYFSETQRNKGNFPGRFSGRQFSNSRSEMNVSTLELGDSALYLCASTKREYYENLSYEQYFGPGTRLTVT.

This clonotype was counted a few times. The gene calls are TRBV7-2 and TRBJ2-1, with a weak D call TRBD2 (5 bases). Trimming took 2 bases from V and 8 from J, leaving 19 bases between them. This CDR3 region has 16 residues. Germline values: CDR1 SGHTA, CDR2 FQGNSA. CDR3 bases: TGTGCCAGCAGCTTAATGGAAGCGGAATTAGGGTATGAGCAGTTCTTC. Its protein is CASSLMEAELGYEQFF.

This clonotype was picked up a small number of times. The chain combines TRBV7-6 with TRBJ2-1; TRBD2 aligns across 10 bases. This CDR3 is 17 amino acids long. V lost 2 bases, J lost 0 bases, and 4 bases stayed unmatched. The germline V gene encodes CDR1 SGHVS and CDR2 FNYEAQ. The DNA of the CDR3 is TGTGCCAGCAGCTTAACTAGCGGGACTCCCTCCTACAATGAGCAGTTCTTC. It codes for CASSLTSGTPSYNEQFF. Full variable domain (remainder filled in from reference TRBV7-6 and TRBJ2-1): GAGVSQSPRYKVTKRGQDVALRCDPISGHVSLYWYRQALGQGPEFLTYFNYEAQQDKSGLPNDRFSAERPEGSISTLTIQRTEQRDSAMYRCASSLTSGTPSYNEQFFGPGTRLTVL.

This clonotype was detected ten times or more. This sequence joins TRBV6-2 or TRBV6-3 and TRBJ2-3; TRBD2 aligns across 7 bases. The CDR3 extends over 16 amino acids. CDR1 MNHEY and CDR2 SVGEGT come from the germline V gene. With V trimmed by 8 bases and J by 1 base, 12 bases remained unmatched. The CDR3 protein is CASYPRAGVRTDTQYF. CDR3 coding DNA: TGTGCCAGCTATCCACGCGCGGGGGTCCGCACAGATACGCAGTATTTT.

The chain is built from TRBV9 and TRBJ2-3; D is undetermined. Germline CDR1 reads SGDLS; CDR2 reads YYNGEE. This CDR3 spans 13 amino acids. The V gene lost 6 bases and the J gene lost 0 bases, with 8 bases spanning the gap. CDR3 nucleotide sequence: TGTGCCAGCAACCCTACTAGCACAGATACGCAGTATTTT. Amino acid sequence: CASNPTSTDTQYF.

In its sample, this clonotype was seen a few times. The CDR3 DNA is TGTGCCAGCAGCACGGACGGGAACACAGATACGCAGTATTTT. This translates into CASSTDGNTDTQYF. This chain uses TRBV7-2 with TRBJ2-3; perhaps TRBD2 as D (5 bases). Trimming pared 5 bases from V and 2 bases from J, leaving 11 bases between. Germline V gives CDR1 SGHTA, CDR2 FQGNSA. The CDR3 has 14 residues.

The chain has TRBV28 and TRBJ2-4, with TRBD2 matching 8 bases. Germline-derived CDR1 and CDR2 are MDHEN and SYDVKM. Trimming took 10 bases from V and 4 from J; bases not matched to a gene: 21. This CDR3 is built from 18 residues. The CDR3 DNA is TGTGCCACCCAGTTTCGAGTTTTGGAGGGACTAGGTAAAAACATTCAGTACTTC. The encoded protein is CATQFRVLEGLGKNIQYF.

The chain combines TRBV6-1 with TRBJ2-2; the D is unclear. Germline assignment: CDR1 MNHNS and CDR2 SASEGT. Trimming removed 2 bases from V and 8 bases from J, with 6 bases in between. The CDR3 contains 12 residues. CDR3 amino acids: CASSEWGGELFF. The DNA for the CDR3 is TGTGCCAGCAGTGAATGGGGAGGGGAGCTGTTTTTT.

This clonotype was detected a few times. The V call is TRBV20-1, the J call TRBJ2-1; D is uncertain. This CDR3 has 12 residues. Per the germline V gene, CDR1 is DFQATT and CDR2 is SNEGSKA (reference sequence). Trimming removed 0 bases at V and 6 bases at J, with 6 bases between. CDR3 protein: CSARDQPNEQFF. The DNA for the CDR3 is TGCAGTGCTAGAGACCAACCCAATGAGCAGTTCTTC.

This clonotype was detected only a few times. The V call is TRBV11-1, the J call TRBJ2-3; 9 bases map to TRBD1. The ends lost 2 bases at V and 0 bases at J; junction bases unmatched: 9. The germline V gene has CDR1 SGHAT and CDR2 FQDESV (reference sequence). The CDR3 runs 18 residues. Here the CDR3 reads CASSLPPGQGPSTDTQYF. The CDR3 region has the DNA TGTGCCAGCAGCTTACCCCCGGGACAGGGACCCAGCACAGATACGCAGTATTTT.

V usage is TRBV2 and J usage is TRBJ2-7, with a possible D match to TRBD2 (6 bases). The V gene lost 0 bases and the J gene lost 5 bases, with 14 bases spanning the gap. Germline CDR1 and CDR2: SNHLY and FYNNEI. This CDR3 has 15 amino acids. In DNA, the CDR3 is TGTGCCAGCAGTGAAGCGCGGAGGGAGATCCACGAGCAGTACTTC. Its protein product is CASSEARREIHEQYF.

This clonotype has more than one count but fewer than ten. V and J are TRBV7-2 and TRBJ2-4; D remains ambiguous. The CDR3 loop spans 14 amino acids. The V gene lost 3 bases and the J gene lost 4 bases, with 10 bases spanning the gap. CDR1 and CDR2 from the germline V gene are SGHTA and FQGNSA. CDR3 protein: CASSFRRIKNIQYF. Written as DNA, the CDR3 is TGTGCCAGCAGCTTCCGGCGGATTAAAAACATTCAGTACTTC.

This clonotype has more than one count but fewer than ten. The chain has TRBV12-5 and TRBJ2-2; unclear D gene. V was cut by 5 bases and J by 7 bases, with 11 bases left in between. The CDR3 has 13 amino acids. CDR1 and CDR2 (germline): LGHNT, FRNRAP. The CDR3 region is CASGLRMGGELFF. Written as DNA, the CDR3 is TGTGCTAGTGGTCTCCGGATGGGCGGGGAGCTGTTTTTT.

The chain is built from TRBV7-9 and TRBJ1-6, with D possibly matching TRBD1 (6 bases). Germline CDR1 is SEHNR and CDR2 is FQNEAQ (reference sequence). This CDR3 has 14 amino acids. With 5 bases removed from V and 14 bases from J, the gap between germline ends came to 19 bases. The CDR3 is CASSPSPNQGTLHF. The CDR3 DNA reads TGTGCCAGCAGCCCCAGCCCGAACCAGGGGACCCTCCACTTT.

J is TRBJ2-2 and V is TRBV9; D uncertain. The CDR3 loop spans 12 amino acids. The V end was cut by 3 bases, the J end by 4 bases, with 4 bases between. Per the germline V gene, CDR1 is SGDLS and CDR2 is YYNGEE. The DNA for the CDR3 is TGTGCCAGCAGCGACCTCACCGGGGAGCTGTTTTTT. Translated: CASSDLTGELFF.

This clonotype was observed a few times. The chain combines TRBV20-1 with TRBJ2-1; no clear D gene. This CDR3 comprises 15 residues. The germline gives CDR1 DFQATT, CDR2 SNEGSKA (reference sequence). V lost 1 base, J lost 1 base, and 11 bases lay in between. The CDR3 reads CSARAGSDSYNEQFF. DNA of the CDR3: TGCAGTGCTAGAGCCGGGTCCGATTCCTACAATGAGCAGTTCTTC.

This clonotype was counted only a few times. CDR3 loop: CASSTGTKGNTIYF. The CDR3, as DNA: TGTGCCAGCAGTACCGGGACGAAAGGAAACACCATATATTTT. V gene TRBV27 combines with J gene TRBJ1-3, with D possibly being TRBD1 (5 bases). Trimming cost V 5 bases and J 4 bases, with 12 bases left between them. Germline CDR1 MNHEY, CDR2 SMNVEV (reference sequence). CDR3 size: 14 residues.

This chain connects TRBV20-1 to TRBJ2-1; TRBD2 agrees at 8 bases. This CDR3 is built from 13 residues. Trimming cost V 4 bases and J 4 bases; bases outside gene matches: 3. The germline CDR1 and CDR2 sequences are DFQATT and SNEGSKA (reference sequence). CDR3 loop: CSATIAGYNEQFF. In nucleotides, the CDR3 is TGCAGTGCTACCATAGCGGGATACAATGAGCAGTTCTTC.